This T cell receptor (beta chain) was sequenced during a study of shared clonotypes between healthy human individuals. Deep level was the assay's run setting. Clones were sequenced by immunoSEQ multiplex PCR, and TCRdb holds only the in-frame ones, with some missing. Here the sample spans about half a million clones, 70% to 80% being singletons. Overall study results and limits: Blood was the sole source, and tissue repertoires probably differ. Having only a few donors restricted how much genetic and exposure-history diversity was captured.

Worth noting for this clone: Its antigen remains unknown.

The V end was cut by 5 bases, the J end by 5 bases, with 15 bases between. Germline CDR1 reads SGHVS; CDR2 reads FQNEAQ. CDR3 size: 14 residues. The source of this sequence is a woman aged 40 to 50 in good health. Some clones in this sample may be carry-over from other donors' samples. The chain combines TRBV7-8 with TRBJ2-5; D is perhaps TRBD2 (6 bases). Sequenced input: PBMCs. CDR3 in DNA: TGTGCCAGCAGCCTTGCATTTGGGAGGGAGACCCAGTACTTC. This codes for CASSLAFGRETQYF.